Listed here are 24 T cell receptor beta chains from one sample, sequenced in a study of T cell responses to AZD1222 COVID-19 vaccine (dated by TCRdb to the early 2020s). The sample's time point label, decoded: baseline before first vaccination. Library prep was done by the immunoSEQ multiplex PCR assay. TCRdb carries this immuneACCESS record with in-frame sequences only. Its versions omit some clonotypes, under half of them owing to an unresolved V gene in the studies checked, with the rest unexplained. The sample table holds roughly 120,000 clones, of which about nine tenths were seen once. The leading ten clones occupy roughly 1.1% of the sample. The sequencing here drew on peripheral blood, taken on day 0 of AZD1222 vaccination. These receptors were obtained from an adult in good health.

V usage is TRBV2 and J usage is TRBJ1-1, with TRBD1 identical over 9 bases. V lost 8 bases and J lost 11; bases outside the gene matches: 9. Germline-derived CDR1 and CDR2 are SNHLY and FYNNEI. This CDR3 spans 12 amino acids. CDR3 in DNA: TGTGCCAGCGGGACAGGGTGGCGCGTGGCTTTCTTT. It yields the protein CASGTGWRVAFF. Full variable domain (remainder filled in from reference TRBV2 and TRBJ1-1): EPEVTQTPSHQVTQMGQEVILRCVPISNHLYFYWYRQILGQKVEFLVSFYNNEISEKSEIFDDQFSVERPDGSNFTLKIRSTKLEDSAMYFCASGTGWRVAFFGQGTRLTVV.

The chain has TRBV19 and TRBJ2-1; 7 bases agree with TRBD1. Germline V CDR1 and CDR2: LNHDA, SQIVND (reference sequence). The CDR3 sequence is 14 residues long. The ends lost 6 bases at V and 7 bases at J; junction bases unmatched: 9. The CDR3 loop is CASRRDSSLNEQFF. The DNA of the CDR3 is TGTGCCAGTAGGAGGGACAGTTCATTAAATGAGCAGTTCTTC.

The J gene is TRBJ1-6, the V gene TRBV19; a weak D match, TRBD1 (5 bases). Germline CDR1 reads LNHDA; CDR2 reads SQIVND (reference sequence). V was pared by 3 bases and J by 4 bases, with 13 bases between. The CDR3 spans 16 residues. Here the CDR3 DNA reads TGTGCCAGTAGTATCATCAGGGATCGGTATAATTCACCCCTCCACTTT. It encodes CASSIIRDRYNSPLHF.

The V and J genes are TRBV10-1 and TRBJ2-3, with 9 bases aligning to TRBD2. The CDR3 is 16 residues long. CDR1 and CDR2 from the germline V gene are WNHNN and SYGVQD (reference sequence). V dropped 3 bases and J dropped 5; count of bases not matched to a gene: 9. The CDR3 region has the DNA TGCGCCAGCAGTGATGGCAGCGGGGGGCCAGGAGATACGCAGTATTTT. The encoded protein is CASSDGSGGPGDTQYF.

The chain has TRBV16 and TRBJ1-1, with D possibly matching TRBD1 (5 bases). CDR1 KGHSY and CDR2 FQNENV come from the germline V gene. This CDR3 has 15 amino acids. Trimming took off 4 bases at V and 9 bases at J, with 21 bases between the two ends. This CDR3 is CASSPSSRDHKKAFF. In nucleotides, the CDR3 is TGTGCCAGCAGCCCCAGCTCCCGGGACCATAAAAAAGCTTTCTTT. Variable domain in full (rest from reference TRBV16 and TRBJ1-1): GEEVAQTPKHLVRGEGQKAKLYCAPIKGHSYVFWYQQVLKNEFKFLISFQNENVFDETGMPKERFSAKCLPNSPCSLEIQATKLEDSAVYFCASSPSSRDHKKAFFGQGTRLTVV.

V and J are TRBV5-1 and TRBJ2-7, with D unresolved. The germline V and J ends were trimmed by 1 base and 3 bases, with 14 bases remaining between them. Germline CDR1 and CDR2: SGHRS and YFSETQ. This CDR3 is 15 amino acids long. This CDR3 is CASSLTTSKYYEQYF. CDR3 DNA: TGCGCCAGCAGCTTGACAACTTCTAAGTACTACGAGCAGTACTTC.

V and J are TRBV7-9 and TRBJ1-4, with 9 bases fitting TRBD1. The germline V gene has CDR1 SEHNR and CDR2 FQNEAQ (reference sequence). The CDR3 extends over 14 amino acids. The trim removed 3 bases at V and 7 bases at J, leaving 3 bases unmatched. The CDR3: CASSLGQGGEKLFF. The CDR3 coding sequence is TGTGCCAGCAGCTTGGGACAGGGAGGTGAAAAACTGTTTTTT.

This clone is a singleton in its sample. The chain employs TRBV9 and TRBJ1-1; D is unresolved. Germline V gene sequence: CDR1 SGDLS, CDR2 YYNGEE. The CDR3 extends over 15 amino acids. V was clipped by 0 bases and J by 1 base, with 10 bases between them. CDR3 loop: CASSVEAGGNTEAFF. CDR3 bases: TGTGCCAGCAGCGTAGAGGCAGGTGGGAACACTGAAGCTTTCTTT.

The V and J genes are TRBV19 and TRBJ2-3; D is unclear. CDR1 and CDR2 from the germline V gene are LNHDA and SQIVND (reference sequence). This CDR3 is 16 amino acids long. V was clipped by 2 bases and J by 5 bases, with 17 bases between them. The CDR3 here is CASSIQFSWLGDTQYF. The CDR3 region has the DNA TGTGCCAGTAGTATACAGTTTAGCTGGTTAGGAGATACGCAGTATTTT.

In this sample, this clone turned up once. This chain joins TRBV19 and TRBJ1-2; D gene unclear. CDR1 and CDR2 from the germline V gene are LNHDA and SQIVND (reference sequence). This CDR3 is built from 13 residues. Trimming cost V 4 bases and J 4 bases, with 10 bases left between them. In DNA form, the CDR3 reads TGTGCCAGTAGTACTACCCCGACCTATGGCTACACCTTC. As protein: CASSTTPTYGYTF.

The chain combines TRBV10-3 with TRBJ1-2, with no clear D. Germline loops: CDR1 ENHRY, CDR2 SYGVKD. This CDR3 spans 12 amino acids. V was cut by 3 bases and J by 4 bases, with 6 bases left in between. CDR3 loop: CAISEGLYGYTF. The CDR3 DNA reads as TGTGCCATCAGTGAAGGTCTCTATGGCTACACCTTC.

The V call is TRBV7-9, the J call TRBJ2-1, with 9 positions matching TRBD2. The ends lost 0 bases at V and 6 bases at J; junction bases unmatched: 6. Germline V CDR1 and CDR2: SEHNR, FQNEAQ (reference sequence). This CDR3 has 16 residues. The CDR3 DNA is TGTGCCAGCAGCTTAGCGCAGCGGGGGGTCTCCAATGAGCAGTTCTTC. Protein sequence: CASSLAQRGVSNEQFF.

The chain has TRBV5-6 and TRBJ1-2; D call uncertain. Trimming cost V 4 bases and J 7 bases, with 14 bases left between them. The CDR3 loop spans 13 amino acids. In germline, CDR1 is SGHDT, CDR2 YYEEEE. CDR3 amino acids: CASSAGVLAGYTF. In DNA form, the CDR3 reads TGTGCCAGCAGCGCCGGGGTGCTGGCTGGCTACACCTTC.

The rearrangement uses TRBV30 and TRBJ1-2; D possibly corresponds to TRBD1 (5 bases). Trimming left V 2 bases short and J 11 bases short, with 18 bases between. This CDR3 spans 13 amino acids. Looked up from germline, CDR1 is GTSNPN and CDR2 is SVGIG (reference sequence). CDR3 in amino acids: CAWSPGQVTWYTF. The CDR3 bases are TGTGCCTGGAGTCCAGGACAAGTAACGTGGTACACCTTC.

V usage is TRBV6-5 and J usage is TRBJ1-5; TRBD1 matches at 9 bases. This CDR3 region has 14 residues. Per the germline V gene, CDR1 is MNHEY and CDR2 is SVGAGI. The trim removed 6 bases at V and 8 bases at J, leaving 8 bases unmatched. The CDR3, as DNA: TGTGCCAGCAGGGGGGGACAGGGAAACGAGCCCCAGCATTTT. Translated, it gives CASRGGQGNEPQHF.

This sequence joins TRBV3-1 (or the pseudogene TRBV3-2) and TRBJ2-7; D may be TRBD1 or TRBD2 (5 bases each). The V gene's germline CDR1 is LGHDT and CDR2 YNNKEL (reference sequence). There are 14 residues in the CDR3. Trimming took off 4 bases at V and 7 bases at J, with 17 bases between the two ends. CDR3 sequence: CASSRLTVPGEQYF. CDR3 nucleotides: TGTGCCAGCAGCCGCTTGACAGTCCCGGGGGAGCAGTACTTC.

The chain employs TRBV4-1 and TRBJ2-3; 12 bases fit TRBD2. The CDR3 is 18 residues long. Germline values: CDR1 MGHRA, CDR2 YSYEKL. After removal of 0 bases from V and 6 bases from J, the junction contained 10 bases not matched to a gene. CDR3 amino acids: CASSQDLTSGGPGDTQYF. In DNA, the CDR3 is TGCGCCAGCAGCCAAGATCTGACTAGCGGGGGTCCAGGGGATACGCAGTATTTT.

This rearrangement joins TRBV12-3 or TRBV12-4 to TRBJ1-1, with D unclear. This CDR3 contains 11 residues. V lost 1 base, J lost 8 bases, and 5 bases lay in between. CDR3 in amino acids: CASSLGEEAFF. Here the CDR3 DNA reads TGTGCCAGCAGTTTAGGTGAGGAAGCTTTCTTT.

V and J are TRBV15 and TRBJ2-1, with a weak D call TRBD2 (6 bases). Looked up from germline, CDR1 is LNHNV and CDR2 is YYDKDF (reference sequence). The ends were cut back, 8 bases at V and 15 bases at J, with 23 bases in the middle. This CDR3 comprises 13 residues. CDR3 in amino acids: CATASGQLGTPFF. The CDR3 DNA follows: TGTGCCACCGCGTCGGGGCAATTGGGGACTCCGTTCTTC.

The rearrangement uses TRBV10-3 and TRBJ2-7; D is perhaps TRBD2 (5 bases). CDR3 size: 14 residues. Between the trimmed V and J ends, which lost 5 bases and 0 bases, there was a span of 11 bases. In germline, CDR1 is ENHRY, CDR2 SYGVKD. The CDR3 nucleotides are TGTGCCATCAGTCAAACCGGGGACTCCTACGAGCAGTACTTC. Translating it yields CAISQTGDSYEQYF.

This clone was recorded only once. For the CDR3, the DNA is TGTGCCAGCAGTGCGGACACCGGAACCTATGGCTACACCTTC. It specifies CASSADTGTYGYTF. The chain links TRBV6-2 or TRBV6-3 to TRBJ1-2, with D possibly matching TRBD1 (5 bases). The ends were cut back, 5 bases at V and 4 bases at J, with 14 bases in the middle. Looked up from germline, CDR1 is MNHEY and CDR2 is SVGEGT. The CDR3 totals 14 residues.

This chain links TRBV4-1 with TRBJ1-5, with 8 bases fitting TRBD1. The ends lost 5 bases at V and 4 bases at J; junction bases unmatched: 7. This CDR3 contains 15 residues. Germline values: CDR1 MGHRA, CDR2 YSYEKL. The chain's CDR3 is CASSRGQGPNQPQHF. The CDR3 nucleotides are TGCGCCAGCAGCAGAGGACAGGGCCCAAATCAGCCCCAGCATTTT.

This rearrangement joins TRBV7-2 to TRBJ1-2; D is ambiguous. V lost 1 base to trimming and J lost 4 bases, with 7 bases between them. The CDR3 length is 13 residues. Germline-derived CDR1 and CDR2 are SGHTA and FQGNSA. For the CDR3, the DNA is TGTGCCAGCAGCTTAGGGGGAATCTATGGCTACACCTTC. Translating gives CASSLGGIYGYTF.

The chain employs TRBV7-9 and TRBJ1-1, with D possibly matching TRBD1 (5 bases). The CDR3 extends over 15 amino acids. V dropped 3 bases and J dropped 1 base, with 12 bases sitting between them. Germline loops: CDR1 SEHNR, CDR2 FQNEAQ (reference sequence). CDR3 sequence reads: CASSFGADANTEAFF. Here the CDR3 DNA reads TGTGCCAGCAGCTTCGGGGCGGATGCGAACACTGAAGCTTTCTTT.